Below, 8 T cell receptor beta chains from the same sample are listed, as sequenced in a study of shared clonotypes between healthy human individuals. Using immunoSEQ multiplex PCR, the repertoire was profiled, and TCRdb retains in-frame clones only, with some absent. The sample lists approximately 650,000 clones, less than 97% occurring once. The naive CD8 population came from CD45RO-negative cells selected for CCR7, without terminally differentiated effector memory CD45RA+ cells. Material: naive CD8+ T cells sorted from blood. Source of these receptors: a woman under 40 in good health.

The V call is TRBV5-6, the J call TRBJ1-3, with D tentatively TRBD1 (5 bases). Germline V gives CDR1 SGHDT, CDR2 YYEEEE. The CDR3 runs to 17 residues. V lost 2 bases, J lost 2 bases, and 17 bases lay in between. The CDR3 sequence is CASSFWTGPTTGNTIYF. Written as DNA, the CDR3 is TGTGCCAGCAGCTTTTGGACGGGACCAACGACTGGAAACACCATATATTTT.

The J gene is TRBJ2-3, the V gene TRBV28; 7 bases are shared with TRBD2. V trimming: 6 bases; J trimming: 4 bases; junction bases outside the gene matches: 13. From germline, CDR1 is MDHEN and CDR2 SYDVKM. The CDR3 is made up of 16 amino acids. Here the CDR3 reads CASRPDYGGSPDTQYF. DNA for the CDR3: TGTGCCAGCAGGCCCGACTATGGCGGGAGCCCAGATACGCAGTATTTT.

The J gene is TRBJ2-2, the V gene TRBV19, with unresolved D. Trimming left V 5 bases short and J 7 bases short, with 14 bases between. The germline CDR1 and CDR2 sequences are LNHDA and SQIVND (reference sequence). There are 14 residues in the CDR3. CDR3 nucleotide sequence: TGTGCCAGTAGTCTGTCGGCCTGGGGCGGGGAGCTGTTTTTT. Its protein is CASSLSAWGGELFF.

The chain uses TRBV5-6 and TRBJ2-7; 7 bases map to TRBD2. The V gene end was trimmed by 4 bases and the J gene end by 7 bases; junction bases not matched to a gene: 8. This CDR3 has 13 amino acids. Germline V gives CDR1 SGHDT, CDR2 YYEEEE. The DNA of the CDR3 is TGTGCCAGCAGCCCAGGACTAGTTGATGAGCAGTACTTC. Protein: CASSPGLVDEQYF.

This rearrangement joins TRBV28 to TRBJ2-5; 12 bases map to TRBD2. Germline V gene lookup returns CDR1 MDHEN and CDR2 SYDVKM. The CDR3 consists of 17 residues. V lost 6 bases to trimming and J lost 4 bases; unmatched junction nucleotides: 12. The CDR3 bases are TGTGCCAGCAGCTGGACTAGCGGGACGACGGAGGGAGAGACCCAGTACTTC. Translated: CASSWTSGTTEGETQYF.

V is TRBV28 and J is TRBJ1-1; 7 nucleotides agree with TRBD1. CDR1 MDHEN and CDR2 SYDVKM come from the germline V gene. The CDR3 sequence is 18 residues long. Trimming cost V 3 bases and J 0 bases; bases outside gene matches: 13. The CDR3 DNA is TGTGCCAGCAGTTTTCCCCGTCACAGGGGAGTCATGAACACTGAAGCTTTCTTT. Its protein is CASSFPRHRGVMNTEAFF.

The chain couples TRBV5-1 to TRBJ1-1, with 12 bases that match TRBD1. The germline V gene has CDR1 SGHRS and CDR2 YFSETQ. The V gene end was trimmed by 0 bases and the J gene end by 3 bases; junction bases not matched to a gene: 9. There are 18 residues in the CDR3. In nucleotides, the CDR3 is TGCGCCAGCAGCTTGGACTCCGGGACAGGGGGCGAGGACACTGAAGCTTTCTTT. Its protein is CASSLDSGTGGEDTEAFF.

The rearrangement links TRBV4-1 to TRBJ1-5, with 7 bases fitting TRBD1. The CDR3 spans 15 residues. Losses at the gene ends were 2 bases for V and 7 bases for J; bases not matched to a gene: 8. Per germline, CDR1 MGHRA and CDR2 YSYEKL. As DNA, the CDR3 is TGCGCCAGCAGCCAACAGGGACAGACGGCCCAGCCCCAGCATTTT. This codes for CASSQQGQTAQPQHF.